A selection of T cell receptor beta chains follows, all from one sample in a study of Ad26.COV2.S vaccination and SARS-CoV-2 variants. Here immunoSEQ multiplex PCR was the method, and the copy in TCRdb shows in-frame clones only, minus some. Of about 250,000 clones in the sample, around 88% were seen once. This sample comprised peripheral blood, obtained in a trial of Ad26.COV2.S vaccine versus placebo. These receptors were collected from a person between 18 and 60 years old who received the Ad26.COV2.S COVID-19 vaccine or a placebo. Each CDR3 is given with its conserved first and last residue. D genes are given only for firm matches. For some rows the clone size is stated as once, few or many, or as a class when expanded; others skip it.

size	D	V	J	CDR3	DNA
.	TRBD1	TRBV18	TRBJ2-3	CASSPGTGRDTQYF	TGTGCCAGCTCACCGGGGACAGGTCGAGATACGCAGTATTTT
.	.	TRBV30	TRBJ2-5	CAFAAGQRETQYF	TGTGCCTTTGCAGCGGGACAGAGAGAGACCCAGTACTTC
.	.	TRBV20-1	TRBJ2-7	CNVTHEQYF	TGCAACGTGACCCACGAGCAGTACTTC
few	TRBD1	TRBV14	TRBJ1-2	CASSQVAGGYGYTF	TGTGCCAGCAGCCAAGTCGCAGGGGGATATGGCTACACCTTC
once	.	TRBV30	TRBJ1-1	CAWSAGHTEAFF	TGTGCCTGGAGTGCGGGGCACACTGAAGCTTTCTTT
few	TRBD2	TRBV5-1	TRBJ2-1	CASSRDYSSYNEQFF	TGCGCCAGCAGCCGGGACTACAGCTCCTACAATGAGCAGTTCTTC
.	.	TRBV10-3	TRBJ2-2	CAISESLNTGELFF	TGTGCCATCAGTGAGTCGCTGAACACCGGGGAGCTGTTTTTT
.	.	TRBV19	TRBJ2-7	CASSSQGVGTYEQYF	TGTGCCAGTAGTAGCCAAGGGGTGGGTACCTACGAGCAGTACTTC
few	.	TRBV25-1	TRBJ1-1	CASRGHLNTEAFF	TGTGCCAGCAGAGGACACTTGAACACTGAAGCTTTCTTT
.	.	TRBV18	TRBJ2-1	CASSPQRGLTYNEQFF	TGTGCCAGCTCACCCCAAAGGGGACTGACGTACAATGAGCAGTTCTTC
.	.	TRBV7-2	TRBJ2-1	CASSFGSQLSYNEQFF	TGTGCCAGCAGCTTCGGATCACAGCTGTCCTACAATGAGCAGTTCTTC
.	.	TRBV7-3	TRBJ1-1	CASSSTIYTEAFF	TGTGCCAGCAGCTCCACTATTTACACTGAAGCTTTCTTT
.	TRBD1	TRBV7-6	TRBJ2-2	CASSPGQPRLFF	TGTGCCAGCAGCCCGGGACAGCCCCGGCTGTTTTTT
.	.	TRBV7-9	TRBJ1-1	CASSLGSLYGTEAFF	TGTGCCAGCAGCTTAGGGTCACTATACGGCACTGAAGCTTTCTTT
.	TRBD2	TRBV6-2/TRBV6-3	TRBJ2-1	CASSYSMWLAGEAEQFF	TGTGCCAGCAGTTACTCGATGTGGCTAGCGGGAGAGGCTGAGCAGTTCTTC
.	.	TRBV29-1	TRBJ1-2	CSVGDDYGYTF	TGCAGCGTCGGGGATGACTATGGCTACACCTTC
.	.	TRBV4-1	TRBJ2-4	CAASGLAKNIQYF	TGCGCCGCATCGGGGTTAGCCAAAAACATTCAGTACTTC
.	.	TRBV19	TRBJ2-7	CASSIAAGSEQYF	TGTGCCAGTAGTATAGCCGCGGGGAGTGAGCAGTACTTC
few	TRBD1	TRBV5-4	TRBJ2-7	CASSLDRGSYEQYF	TGTGCCAGCAGCTTAGACAGGGGTTCCTACGAGCAGTACTTC
.	.	TRBV4-2	TRBJ1-3	CASSQPLRSGNTIYF	TGTGCCAGCAGCCAACCCCTAAGATCTGGAAACACCATATATTTT
.	.	TRBV12-3/TRBV12-4	TRBJ2-5	CASSLWGSETQYF	TGTGCCAGCAGTTTATGGGGGTCCGAGACCCAGTACTTC
.	.	TRBV7-8	TRBJ1-2	CASSPHGGAGGYTF	TGTGCCAGCAGCCCCCACGGGGGGGCGGGGGGCTACACCTTC
.	.	TRBV15	TRBJ1-3	CATNPGGAGNTIYF	TGTGCCACCAACCCGGGGGGCGCTGGAAACACCATATATTTT
.	.	TRBV7-3	TRBJ2-1	CASSPAPGVSYNEQFF	TGTGCCAGCAGCCCGGCCCCGGGGGTCTCCTACAATGAGCAGTTCTTC
.	.	TRBV5-1	TRBJ2-3	CASRDSSTDTQYF	TGCGCCAGCAGGGACAGTAGCACAGATACGCAGTATTTT